Presented here are 22 T cell receptor beta chains from one specimen sequenced in a study of CD8 T cells in Susac syndrome. Random hexamers were used to reverse transcribe 0.5 to 1 ug of RNA. One entry per CDR3 protein results from TCRdb running MiXCR on the immunoSEQ multiplex PCR reads. This table holds just over 300,000 distinct CDR3 sequences, 92% found once. The specimen was CD4+ T cells from PBMCs. The receptors come from a human donor with multiple sclerosis.

The chain is built from TRBV15 and TRBJ1-3; 7 bases align to TRBD1. The CDR3 sequence is 17 residues long. Germline lookup yields CDR1 LNHNV and CDR2 YYDKDF (reference sequence). V shed 1 base and J 1 base; nucleotides not matched to a gene: 7. The CDR3 protein is CATSRAAGGTSGNTIYF. The CDR3 DNA follows: TGTGCCACCAGCAGAGCGGCAGGGGGAACGTCTGGAAACACCATATATTTT.

This chain uses TRBV2 with TRBJ2-3; possible D gene TRBD2, 6 bases. This CDR3 is 14 amino acids long. Germline V gives CDR1 SNHLY, CDR2 FYNNEI. V lost 7 bases to trimming and J lost 5 bases, with 16 bases between them. As DNA, the CDR3 is TGTGCCAGCAACGACCCTCCGGGAGAAGATACGCAGTATTTT. It yields the protein CASNDPPGEDTQYF. Filled out from reference TRBV2 and TRBJ2-3, the complete variable domain reads EPEVTQTPSHQVTQMGQEVILRCVPISNHLYFYWYRQILGQKVEFLVSFYNNEISEKSEIFDDQFSVERPDGSNFTLKIRSTKLEDSAMYFCASNDPPGEDTQYFGPGTRLTVL.

The V and J genes are TRBV7-9 and TRBJ2-1; D is undetermined. This CDR3 is 12 amino acids long. The germline V gene has CDR1 SEHNR and CDR2 FQNEAQ (reference sequence). V was cut by 3 bases and J by 12 bases, with 12 bases left in between. The CDR3 is CASSFDSPSQFF. The CDR3 region has the DNA TGTGCCAGCAGCTTCGACTCCCCCTCGCAGTTCTTC.

CDR3 coding DNA: TGTGCCAGCAGCTTAGACGGGCCGGGCGAGCAGTACTTC. Encoded protein: CASSLDGPGEQYF. The chain is built from TRBV7-3 and TRBJ2-7; D gene uncertain. This CDR3 is built from 13 residues. In germline, CDR1 is SGHTA, CDR2 FQGTGA. Trimming left V 2 bases short and J 6 bases short, with 11 bases between.

The CDR3 DNA reads as TGTGCCTGGAGTGGGGTGGGGGAGCAGTACTTC. Amino acids: CAWSGVGEQYF. This chain uses TRBV30 with TRBJ2-7; D not resolved. Per germline, CDR1 GTSNPN and CDR2 SVGIG (reference sequence). This CDR3 contains 11 residues. Trimming removed 1 base at V and 7 bases at J, with 8 bases between.

V and J are TRBV30 and TRBJ1-5; D perhaps matches TRBD1 (5 bases). Trimming cost V 5 bases and J 5 bases, with 10 bases left between them. Germline assignment: CDR1 GTSNPN and CDR2 SVGIG (reference sequence). The CDR3 length is 12 residues. The CDR3 bases are TGTGCCTGGGACCGAGGGGATCAGCCCCAGCATTTT. It codes for CAWDRGDQPQHF.

The CDR3 sequence: CASGGQGTVNTEAFF. CDR3 coding DNA: TGTGCCAGTGGCGGACAAGGGACGGTGAACACTGAAGCTTTCTTT. The chain uses TRBV19 and TRBJ1-1, with a tentative D call TRBD1 (5 bases). Trimming pared 8 bases from V and 0 bases from J, leaving 16 bases between. The V gene's germline CDR1 is LNHDA and CDR2 SQIVND (reference sequence). The CDR3 runs 15 residues.

The rearrangement joins TRBV20-1 to TRBJ2-7; 7 bases agree with TRBD2. The CDR3 is 13 amino acids. The V gene end was trimmed by 3 bases and the J gene end by 3 bases; junction bases not matched to a gene: 5. Germline loops: CDR1 DFQATT, CDR2 SNEGSKA (reference sequence). The CDR3 DNA reads TGCAGTGCTAGTGCTGGGAGGGACTACGAGCAGTACTTC. Translating gives CSASAGRDYEQYF.

The chain recombines TRBV19 with TRBJ1-2; D is possibly TRBD1 (6 bases). The CDR3 totals 12 residues. Trimming cost V 7 bases and J 4 bases, with 10 bases left between them. The germline V gene has CDR1 LNHDA and CDR2 SQIVND (reference sequence). CDR3 in amino acids: CASKTQGYGYTF. In nucleotides, the CDR3 is TGTGCCAGTAAGACACAGGGCTATGGCTACACCTTC.

The CDR3 sequence: CASSRGRTGANVLTF. The CDR3 DNA reads TGTGCCAGCAGCCGGGGGCGAACTGGGGCCAACGTCCTGACTTTC. This chain links TRBV7-9 with TRBJ2-6, with D perhaps assigned TRBD1 or TRBD2 (6 bases each). Germline CDR1 is SEHNR and CDR2 is FQNEAQ (reference sequence). CDR3 length: 15 residues. V lost 5 bases, J lost 2 bases, and 10 bases lay in between.

The chain employs TRBV7-3 and TRBJ2-1; no reliable D call. Per the germline V gene, CDR1 is SGHTA and CDR2 is FQGTGA. The germline V and J ends were trimmed by 1 base and 5 bases, with 6 bases remaining between them. The CDR3 is made up of 13 amino acids. CDR3 residues: CASSLNFDNEQFF. CDR3 DNA: TGTGCCAGCAGCTTAAATTTTGACAATGAGCAGTTCTTC.

The rearrangement links TRBV4-2 to TRBJ1-1; D unresolved. CDR3 length: 13 residues. V was clipped by 2 bases and J by 9 bases, with 13 bases between them. The germline CDR1 and CDR2 sequences are LGHNA and YNFKEQ. The CDR3 region has the DNA TGTGCCAGCAGCCAAATCACGGCGGGTAAAGCTTTCTTT. Protein: CASSQITAGKAFF.

The chain has TRBV7-2 and TRBJ1-1; D unresolved. V lost 2 bases to trimming and J lost 5 bases, with 15 bases between them. The CDR3 spans 15 residues. Germline values: CDR1 SGHTA, CDR2 FQGNSA. The CDR3 region is CASSLSGLGRTEAFF. The CDR3 coding sequence is TGTGCCAGCAGCTTATCGGGTCTGGGTCGAACTGAAGCTTTCTTT.

The table lists this clonotype with a few counts. This chain links TRBV15 with TRBJ2-7, with TRBD2 matching over 8 bases. V gave up 5 bases and J gave up 3 bases; unmatched junction bases: 9. CDR3 length equals 15 residues. Germline values: CDR1 LNHNV, CDR2 YYDKDF (reference sequence). The CDR3 DNA reads TGTGCCACCAGCGACCTAGGACTAGCAGACTACGAGCAGTACTTC. Translating it yields CATSDLGLADYEQYF.

The chain recombines TRBV4-1 with TRBJ1-3; 8 nucleotides align to TRBD1. Germline V gives CDR1 MGHRA, CDR2 YSYEKL. V gave up 2 bases and J gave up 4 bases; unmatched junction bases: 7. The CDR3 totals 16 residues. The CDR3 spells CASSQPTRDRGNTIYF. CDR3 sequence (DNA): TGCGCCAGCAGCCAACCCACCCGGGACAGGGGAAACACCATATATTTT.

The rearrangement uses TRBV19 and TRBJ1-6, with D perhaps TRBD1 (5 bases). Between the trimmed V and J ends, which lost 6 bases and 9 bases, there was a span of 6 bases. The CDR3 totals 11 residues. CDR1 LNHDA and CDR2 SQIVND come from the germline V gene (reference sequence). CDR3 protein: CASSQGSPLHF. For the CDR3, the DNA is TGTGCCAGTAGCCAGGGTTCACCCCTCCACTTT.

The genes are TRBV5-4 and TRBJ2-7; D unresolved. The CDR3 consists of 14 residues. Germline-derived CDR1 and CDR2 are SGHNT and YYREEE (reference sequence). V was clipped by 0 bases and J by 2 bases, with 9 bases between them. The chain's CDR3 is CASSLVGSTYEQYF. The CDR3 coding sequence is TGTGCCAGCAGCTTGGTGGGTTCTACCTACGAGCAGTACTTC. Variable domain in full (rest from reference TRBV5-4 and TRBJ2-7): ETGVTQSPTHLIKTRGQQVTLRCSSQSGHNTVSWYQQALGQGPQFIFQYYREEENGRGNFPPRFSGLQFPNYSSELNVNALELDDSALYLCASSLVGSTYEQYFGPGTRLTVT.

The V gene is TRBV7-9, the J gene TRBJ2-7, with TRBD2 as a possible D gene (7 bases). Trimming shortened V by 5 bases and J by 11 bases, and 25 bases separated the two germline ends. The CDR3 sequence is 15 residues long. The germline gives CDR1 SEHNR, CDR2 FQNEAQ (reference sequence). CDR3 sequence (DNA): TGTGCCAGCAGCCCTAGGGGGGGCAGTGGGAAGAAGAAGTACTTC. It is translated as CASSPRGGSGKKKYF. Based on the CDR3 plus reference TRBV7-9 and TRBJ2-7, the full variable domain is DTGVSQNPRHKITKRGQNVTFRCDPISEHNRLYWYRQTLGQGPEFLTYFQNEAQLEKSRLLSDRFSAERPKGSFSTLEIQRTEQGDSAMYLCASSPRGGSGKKKYFGPGTRLTVT.

This chain joins TRBV12-3 or TRBV12-4 and TRBJ1-1; a weak D match, TRBD1 (5 bases). The CDR3 extends over 13 amino acids. The V gene lost 5 bases and the J gene lost 5 bases, with 12 bases spanning the gap. In DNA form, the CDR3 reads TGTGCCAGCAGTGCCGGGGCGTCGACTGAAGCTTTCTTT. This translates into CASSAGASTEAFF.

This chain uses TRBV6-5 with TRBJ2-1, with D tentatively TRBD2 (5 bases). V lost 4 bases to trimming and J lost 5 bases, with 15 bases between them. The CDR3 is 15 residues long. Germline CDR1 reads MNHEY; CDR2 reads SVGAGI. This chain's CDR3 is CASSSPRRAHNEQFF. Written as DNA, the CDR3 is TGTGCCAGCAGTTCACCCAGGCGGGCTCACAATGAGCAGTTCTTC.

The genes are TRBV2 and TRBJ1-5, with 9 nucleotides matching TRBD1. CDR3 length equals 13 residues. With V trimmed by 6 bases and J by 6 bases, 3 bases remained unmatched. CDR1 is SNHLY and CDR2 is FYNNEI in the germline V gene. The CDR3 spells CASRGQGTQPQHF. The CDR3 region has the DNA TGTGCCAGCAGGGGACAGGGAACTCAGCCCCAGCATTTT.

This chain connects TRBV12-3 or TRBV12-4 to TRBJ1-4; 7 bases map to TRBD1. This CDR3 contains 13 residues. With 5 bases clipped from V and 12 bases from J, the junction kept 9 bases outside the gene matches. CDR3 DNA sequence: TGTGCCAGCAGTCTCATTGACAGGGTCCAACTGTTTTTT. Translating gives CASSLIDRVQLFF.